Here is one TCR beta chain with its context. Its antigen remains unidentified. TCRdb reprocessed the 5' RACE reads via MiXCR and lists one record per CDR3 protein. The repertoire holds 120,000 or so distinct CDR3 sequences, with nearly 15% as singletons. The data are from a study of T cells after yellow fever vaccination. In the study overall: Fractions of low cell number were prepared using SMART-Seq v4 Ultra Low Input. Whole-study findings and limits: Clonotypes shared by both compartments, CD4 and CD8, made up a small share. Most primary-vaccination clones recurred post-booster (approximately 95% CD4, about 90% CD8).

There are 11 residues in the CDR3. Trimming took off 3 bases at V and 10 bases at J, with 7 bases between the two ends. This sequence was found in a man younger than 35 who received the YFV17D yellow fever vaccine. The sequencing here drew on CD8+ T cells sorted from PBMCs, taken 5 days after the yellow fever booster vaccination. The V call is TRBV12-3 or TRBV12-4, the J call TRBJ2-1, with a tentative D call TRBD2 (5 bases). The CDR3 region has the DNA TGTGCCAGCAGTTTGGAGGCCGAGCAGTTCTTC. It yields the protein CASSLEAEQFF.